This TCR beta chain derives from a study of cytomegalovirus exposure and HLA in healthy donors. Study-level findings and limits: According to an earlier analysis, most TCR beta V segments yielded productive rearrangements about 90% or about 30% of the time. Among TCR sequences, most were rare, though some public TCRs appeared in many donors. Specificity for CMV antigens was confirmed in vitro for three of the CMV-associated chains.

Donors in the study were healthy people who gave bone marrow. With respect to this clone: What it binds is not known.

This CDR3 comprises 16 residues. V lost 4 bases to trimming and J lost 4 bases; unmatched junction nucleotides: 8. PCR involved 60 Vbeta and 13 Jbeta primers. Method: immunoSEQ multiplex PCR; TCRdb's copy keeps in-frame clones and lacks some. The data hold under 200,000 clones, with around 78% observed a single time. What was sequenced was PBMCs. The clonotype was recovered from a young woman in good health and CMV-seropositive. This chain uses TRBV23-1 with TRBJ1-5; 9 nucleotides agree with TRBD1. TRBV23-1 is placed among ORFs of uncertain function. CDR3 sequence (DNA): TGCGCCAGCAGTCTCTACGACAGGGGGAAAAATCAGCCCCAGCATTTT. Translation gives CASSLYDRGKNQPQHF.